A selection of T cell receptor beta chains follows, all from one sample in a study of cytomegalovirus exposure and HLA in healthy donors. Method: immunoSEQ multiplex PCR; TCRdb's copy keeps in-frame clones and lacks some. Of fewer than 120,000 clones in the sample, 89% were seen once. Sequenced sample: PBMCs. The receptors originated from a woman between 18 and 29 years old in good health and CMV-seronegative. Each CDR3 is given with its conserved first and last residue. The order of the fields is D gene, V gene, clone size, J gene, CDR3 length, CDR3 protein, CDR3 DNA. D genes are given only for firm matches. The size field is filled for only some rows; it gives once, few, many or a size class.

>NA|TRBV7-2|once|TRBJ1-4|15
CASTSDSARGEKLFF
TGTGCCAGCACCTCTGATTCTGCGCGGGGTGAAAAACTGTTTTTT
>TRBD2|TRBV2|NA|TRBJ2-5|15
CASIDRRGGEETQYF
TGTGCCAGCATTGACCGACGGGGGGGGGAAGAGACCCAGTACTTC
>TRBD2|TRBV28|NA|TRBJ2-7|12
CASRLAGYEQYF
TGTGCCAGCAGACTAGCGGGTTACGAGCAGTACTTC
>NA|TRBV28|NA|TRBJ2-2|15
CASSARQVNTGELFF
TGTGCCAGCAGTGCCCGACAGGTCAACACCGGGGAGCTGTTTTTT
>NA|TRBV27|NA|TRBJ2-1|13
CASSLSGRNEQFF
TGTGCCAGCAGTCTATCAGGGAGAAATGAGCAGTTCTTC
>TRBD2|TRBV6-5|NA|TRBJ2-5|15
CASSYSTSGGETQYF
TGTGCCAGCAGTTACTCGACTAGCGGGGGGGAGACCCAGTACTTC
>NA|TRBV30|NA|TRBJ2-1|12
CAWMSSEAEQFF
TGTGCCTGGATGTCTAGTGAGGCTGAGCAGTTCTTC
>NA|TRBV12-5|NA|TRBJ1-2|16
CASGLQSRGVFYGYTF
TGTGCTAGTGGTTTGCAGTCCAGGGGCGTTTTCTATGGCTACACCTTC
>NA|TRBV7-2|NA|TRBJ2-5|15
CASTQRAGNQETQYF
TGTGCCAGCACCCAACGGGCGGGGAACCAAGAGACCCAGTACTTC
>NA|TRBV14|NA|TRBJ2-7|13
CASSPAVTYEQYF
TGTGCCAGCAGCCCCGCGGTTACTTACGAGCAGTACTTC
>TRBD1|TRBV27|NA|TRBJ1-1|17
CASGQGAPGVPYTEAFF
TGTGCCAGCGGACAGGGGGCCCCTGGGGTCCCATACACTGAAGCTTTCTTT
>TRBD1|TRBV28|NA|TRBJ1-5|15
CASSLNTGEDQPQHF
TGTGCCAGCAGTTTAAATACAGGGGAGGATCAGCCCCAGCATTTT
>NA|TRBV28|NA|TRBJ2-7|12
CASESNRYEQYF
TGTGCCAGCGAAAGTAACAGGTACGAGCAGTACTTC
>NA|TRBV30|NA|TRBJ1-1|15
CAWSVAGVRSTEAFF
TGTGCCTGGAGTGTAGCAGGGGTGAGGAGCACTGAAGCTTTCTTT
>TRBD1|TRBV11-3|NA|TRBJ2-7|14
CASSPGQGAWEQYF
TGTGCCAGCAGCCCGGGACAGGGGGCCTGGGAGCAGTACTTC
>NA|TRBV5-6|once|TRBJ2-4|15
CASSWWGPAKNIQYF
TGTGCCAGCAGCTGGTGGGGGCCGGCCAAAAACATTCAGTACTTC
>TRBD1|TRBV27|once|TRBJ1-5|16
CASSWGGTAINQPQHF
TGTGCCAGCAGTTGGGGCGGGACAGCGATCAATCAGCCCCAGCATTTT
>NA|TRBV7-9|NA|TRBJ1-1|13
CASSLSLAGEAFF
TGTGCCAGCAGCTTAAGTCTCGCCGGTGAAGCTTTCTTT
>NA|TRBV19|NA|TRBJ1-4|17
CASSASQGPPYNEKLFF
TGTGCCAGTAGTGCATCACAGGGCCCCCCGTATAATGAAAAACTGTTTTTT
>TRBD2|TRBV27|NA|TRBJ2-1|15
CASSFFGRVYNEQFF
TGTGCCAGCAGTTTCTTCGGGAGGGTTTACAATGAGCAGTTCTTC
>NA|TRBV28|NA|TRBJ2-3|12
CASSPHTDTQYF
TGTGCCAGCAGTCCACACACAGATACGCAGTATTTT
>TRBD1|TRBV11-2|NA|TRBJ1-2|13
CASSPRTGNGYTF
TGTGCCAGCAGCCCCAGGACAGGGAATGGCTACACCTTC
>NA|TRBV29-1|NA|TRBJ2-1|12
CSVDVRGNEQFF
TGCAGCGTTGACGTCAGGGGAAATGAGCAGTTCTTC
>NA|TRBV6-1|NA|TRBJ2-1|12
CASTLPADEQFF
TGTGCCAGCACCCTCCCCGCGGATGAGCAGTTCTTC
>TRBD1|TRBV4-3|NA|TRBJ2-3|14
CASSPGQGTDTQYF
TGCGCCAGCAGCCCGGGACAGGGAACAGATACGCAGTATTTT
>NA|TRBV6-5|once|TRBJ2-1|16
CASSYSKRNSYNEQFF
TGTGCCAGCAGTTACTCCAAGCGGAACTCCTACAATGAGCAGTTCTTC
>NA|TRBV2|few|TRBJ2-4|15
CASRGGGGDKNIQYF
TGTGCCAGCAGGGGGGGCGGGGGCGACAAAAACATTCAGTACTTC
>TRBD1|TRBV5-1|NA|TRBJ2-6|16
CASSPGQGSGANVLTF
TGCGCCAGCAGCCCGGGACAGGGATCTGGGGCCAACGTCCTGACTTTC
>NA|TRBV7-2|NA|TRBJ2-7|12
CASSLNRVEQYF
TGTGCCAGCAGCTTAAACAGGGTGGAGCAGTACTTC
>TRBD1|TRBV27|NA|TRBJ1-4|14
CASSGGQDNEKLFF
TGTGCCAGCAGCGGCGGACAGGATAATGAAAAACTGTTTTTT
>TRBD2|TRBV7-8|once|TRBJ2-3|16
CASSGAGGPESDTQYF
TGTGCCAGCAGCGGAGCGGGAGGGCCTGAGTCGGATACGCAGTATTTT
>NA|TRBV27|NA|TRBJ2-5|16
CASSLSGGILGETQYF
TGTGCCAGCAGTTTATCAGGCGGGATTTTGGGAGAGACCCAGTACTTC